This TCR beta chain was found in a study of T-cell memory formation after mild COVID-19. Study background: The study found TCR clusters largely donor specific.

The V gene's germline CDR1 is LGHDT and CDR2 YNNKEL (reference sequence). The CDR3 totals 13 residues. V lost 6 bases and J lost 8, with 16 bases in between. Points on this clonotype: Antigen unknown.

The study, taken as a whole, reports: Nothing confirmed that second-wave clones peaking on day 37 were specific for SARS-CoV-2. Contracting CD4+ clones were located mainly in CM and EM, and CD8+ clones in EMRA.

In TCRdb, the 5' RACE reads were re-called with MiXCR into one record per CDR3 protein. The table lists about 320,000 distinct CDR3 sequences, 13% to 15% of them singletons. The sequence derives from a man between 18 and 29 years old who had mild COVID-19 (a few samples of this study predate the infection). Cell type and time point are not known. V gene TRBV3-1 combines with J gene TRBJ1-2; D not certain. The sample consisted of PBMCs or a T cell subset sorted from them (not recorded which). CDR3 coding DNA: TGTGCCAGCAGTCGAATGCTAAACGGAGGCTACACCTTC. It codes for CASSRMLNGGYTF. Full variable domain (remainder filled in from reference TRBV3-1 and TRBJ1-2): DTAVSQTPKYLVTQMGNDKSIKCEQNLGHDTMYWYKQDSKKFLKIMFSYNNKELIINETVPNRFSPKSPDKAHLNLHINSLELGDSAVYFCASSRMLNGGYTFGSGTRLTVV.